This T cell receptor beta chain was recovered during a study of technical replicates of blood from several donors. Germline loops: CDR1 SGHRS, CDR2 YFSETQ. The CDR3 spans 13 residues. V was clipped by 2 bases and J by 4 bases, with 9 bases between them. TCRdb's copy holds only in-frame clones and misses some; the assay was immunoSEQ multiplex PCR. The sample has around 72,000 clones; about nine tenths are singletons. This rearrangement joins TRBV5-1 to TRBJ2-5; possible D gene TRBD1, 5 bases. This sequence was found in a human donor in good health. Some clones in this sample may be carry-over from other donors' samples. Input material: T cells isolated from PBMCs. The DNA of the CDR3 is TGCGCCAGCAGCTTATTTCAGGGAGAGACCCAGTACTTC. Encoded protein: CASSLFQGETQYF.